Each of the 32 T cell receptor beta chains below was sequenced from the same sample in a study of CD8 T cells in ankylosing spondylitis. Each CDR3 protein gets one entry after TCRdb re-called the 5' RACE reads with MiXCR. Seen here are around 390,000 distinct CDR3 sequences, 20% to 25% observed once, and the top ten hold roughly a sixth. Regarding the study as a whole: Roughly eight highly homologous variants made up a TCR beta motif that seemed to typify ankylosing spondylitis blood.

These receptors' antigens are unknown. Sequencing input: blood, either unsorted or a sorted T cell fraction (not recorded which). The receptors stem from a male donor with ankylosing spondylitis.

This clonotype was seen only a few times. The chain has TRBV11-2 and TRBJ2-5, with D unclear. CDR1 and CDR2 (germline): SGHAT, FQNNGV. Trimming removed 2 bases at V and 5 bases at J, with 21 bases between. This CDR3 spans 17 amino acids. CDR3 in amino acids: CASSLLLGMGRKETQYF. CDR3 DNA sequence: TGTGCCAGCAGCTTATTGCTAGGGATGGGTCGTAAGGAGACCCAGTACTTC.

This clonotype has only a few counts. The CDR3, as DNA: TGTGCCAGCAGTTACTGGGGCGGGAGCCCCACCGGGGAGCTGTTTTTT. This translates into CASSYWGGSPTGELFF. The rearrangement uses TRBV6-2 or TRBV6-3 and TRBJ2-2; 7 bases are a match to TRBD2. The V segment lost 1 base and the J segment 4 bases; nucleotides outside the gene matches: 6. This CDR3 is built from 16 residues. The germline V gene has CDR1 MNHEY and CDR2 SVGEGT.

This chain uses TRBV6-5 with TRBJ2-1; D gene ambiguous. The length of the CDR3 is 11 residues. From germline, CDR1 is MNHEY and CDR2 SVGAGI. The germline V and J ends were trimmed by 7 bases and 8 bases, with 9 bases remaining between them. CDR3 loop: CASKTLDEQFF. For the CDR3, the DNA is TGTGCCAGCAAAACCCTTGATGAGCAGTTCTTC.

This clonotype was counted ten times or more. The junction shows a germline mismatch at one end, possibly a read error. The chain links TRBV12-3 or TRBV12-4 to TRBJ1-2; 8 positions agree with TRBD1. CDR3 length: 12 residues. The CDR3 DNA reads TGTGCCAGCAGTAAGGACAGGGACCCGTTTTCCTTC. This translates into CASSKDRDPFSF.

The chain joins TRBV3-1 to TRBJ1-1, with a weak D call TRBD1 (6 bases). Trimming stripped 3 bases from V and 4 bases from J, with 12 bases between. The CDR3 consists of 14 residues. From germline, CDR1 is LGHDT and CDR2 YNNKEL (reference sequence). As DNA, the CDR3 is TGTGCCAGCAGCCACGCAGACAGGAGCACTGAAGCTTTCTTT. This translates into CASSHADRSTEAFF.

The V and J genes are TRBV7-9 and TRBJ2-2, with D possibly matching TRBD1 (7 bases). CDR3 length equals 16 residues. V was shortened by 5 bases and J by 7 bases, with 20 bases between the two germline ends. Looked up from germline, CDR1 is SEHNR and CDR2 is FQNEAQ (reference sequence). Written as DNA, the CDR3 is TGTGCCAGCAGCCCTAACCAGGGGGGATTGGTCGGGGAGCTGTTTTTT. Translation gives CASSPNQGGLVGELFF.

This clonotype was seen a few times. The CDR3 DNA follows: TGTGCCAGCAGCCCCACGGGGGGTGTTACCTACGAGCAGTACTTC. It specifies CASSPTGGVTYEQYF. The V gene is TRBV7-9, the J gene TRBJ2-7, with 7 nucleotides matching TRBD2. CDR1 and CDR2 (germline): SEHNR, FQNEAQ (reference sequence). There are 15 residues in the CDR3. V lost 5 bases and J lost 2; bases outside the gene matches: 9.

The chain uses TRBV7-8 and TRBJ2-2; 9 nucleotides match TRBD2. CDR3 size: 16 residues. CDR1 and CDR2 from the germline V gene are SGHVS and FQNEAQ. V was clipped by 6 bases and J by 1 base; unmatched bases: 6. The CDR3 DNA is TGTGCCAGCAGAGTTAGCGGGAGTCTGAACACCGGGGAGCTGTTTTTT. It yields the protein CASRVSGSLNTGELFF. Based on the CDR3 plus reference TRBV7-8 and TRBJ2-2, the full variable domain is GAGVSQSPRYKVAKRGQDVALRCDPISGHVSLFWYQQALGQGPEFLTYFQNEAQLDKSGLPSDRFFAERPEGSVSTLKIQRTQQEDSAVYLCASRVSGSLNTGELFFGEGSRLTVL.

About this clonotype itself: Its ends do not fully match the called genes, so a read error is possible. The CDR3 sequence is CATSHTGHTYEQYF. The CDR3 bases are TGCGCCACCAGCCATACGGGACACACCTACGAGCAGTACTTC. The chain has TRBV4-1 and TRBJ2-7, with a possible D match to TRBD1 (6 bases). This CDR3 is 14 amino acids long. The germline V gene has CDR1 MGHRA and CDR2 YSYEKL.

The table lists this clonotype with a few counts. This sequence joins TRBV7-2 and TRBJ1-4; TRBD1 is a possible D gene (6 bases). V was pared by 0 bases and J by 7 bases, with 15 bases between. The germline V gene encodes CDR1 SGHTA and CDR2 FQGNSA. This CDR3 has 16 residues. The CDR3 spells CASSLAAGGVGEKLFF. The CDR3 DNA reads as TGTGCCAGCAGCTTAGCAGCGGGGGGCGTAGGTGAAAAACTGTTTTTT.

Only one count was recorded for this clonotype. V usage is TRBV6-1 and J usage is TRBJ2-7; 15 positions match TRBD2. The CDR3 length is 17 residues. The J segment lost 6 bases and the V segment lost 6 bases, leaving 12 bases of the junction unmatched. CDR1 and CDR2 (germline): MNHNS, SASEGT. Written as DNA, the CDR3 is TGTGCCAGCAGCCTCCAGACCCCGGGACTAGCGGGAGGCGAGCAGTACTTC. It translates to CASSLQTPGLAGGEQYF.

V usage is TRBV24-1 and J usage is TRBJ2-1; the match to TRBD2 covers 8 bases. CDR1 KGHDR and CDR2 SFDVKD come from the germline V gene. V was pared by 0 bases and J by 4 bases, with 4 bases of the junction left unmatched. This CDR3 has 16 amino acids. CDR3 loop: CATSDLNGRGYNEQFF. As DNA, the CDR3 is TGTGCCACCAGTGATTTGAACGGGAGGGGATACAATGAGCAGTTCTTC.

This clonotype was counted a few times. The chain has TRBV6-5 and TRBJ2-7, with 7 positions matching TRBD1. The CDR3 extends over 16 amino acids. CDR1 is MNHEY and CDR2 is SVGAGI in the germline V gene. V was clipped by 4 bases and J by 2 bases; unmatched bases: 11. The CDR3 reads CASSSNRGKGTYEQYF. The DNA for the CDR3 is TGTGCCAGCAGTTCGAACAGGGGTAAGGGAACCTACGAGCAGTACTTC.

The sample holds many counts of this clonotype. The gene calls are TRBV7-6 and TRBJ2-7; the D gene is possibly TRBD1 (6 bases). The CDR3 is made up of 13 amino acids. Germline V gives CDR1 SGHVS, CDR2 FNYEAQ. The V and J ends lost 0 bases and 6 bases respectively, with 9 bases between them. CDR3 coding DNA: TGTGCCAGCAGCTTAGCTGGCAGGGGCGAGCAGTACTTC. Translated: CASSLAGRGEQYF.

This clonotype was seen only a few times. The V call is TRBV5-6, the J call TRBJ2-2; the D gene is possibly TRBD1 (6 bases). V was shortened by 6 bases and J by 3 bases, with 15 bases between the two germline ends. Germline-derived CDR1 and CDR2 are SGHDT and YYEEEE. The CDR3 contains 15 residues. CDR3 nucleotides: TGTGCCAGCACCTCGGGACATTTCCACACCGGGGAGCTGTTTTTT. Its translation: CASTSGHFHTGELFF.

V usage is TRBV28 and J usage is TRBJ2-3; tentatively, D is TRBD2 (6 bases). The V end lost 6 bases, the J end lost 4 bases, and 11 bases lay between the germline ends. The CDR3 length is 13 residues. Germline V gives CDR1 MDHEN, CDR2 SYDVKM. As DNA, the CDR3 is TGTGCCAGCAGAGACGGCGGGGCAGATACGCAGTATTTT. Residues: CASRDGGADTQYF.

This clonotype was counted only a few times. The V and J genes are TRBV3-1 and TRBJ1-6; D is unclear. With 1 base removed from V and 0 bases from J, the gap between germline ends came to 7 bases. Germline V gives CDR1 LGHDT, CDR2 YNNKEL (reference sequence). The CDR3 sequence is 16 residues long. CDR3 sequence reads: CASSQVPNSYNSPLHF. For the CDR3, the DNA is TGTGCCAGCAGCCAAGTGCCCAACTCCTATAATTCACCCCTCCACTTT.

Only a few counts were recorded for this clonotype. V gene TRBV6-5 combines with J gene TRBJ1-1; no firm D call. Per the germline V gene, CDR1 is MNHEY and CDR2 is SVGAGI. Trimming took off 0 bases at V and 5 bases at J, with 7 bases between the two ends. The CDR3 is 13 amino acids. CDR3 amino acids: CASSYSQKTEAFF. The CDR3 bases are TGTGCCAGCAGTTACTCGCAGAAGACTGAAGCTTTCTTT.

V gene TRBV11-3 combines with J gene TRBJ2-7; 8 bases align to TRBD1. The CDR3 extends over 14 amino acids. Germline V gives CDR1 SGHNT, CDR2 YENEEA. The V segment lost 11 bases and the J segment 1 base; nucleotides outside the gene matches: 10. The CDR3 region has the DNA TGTGCCTCGACTATCGGGGACAGGTCCTACGAGCAGTACTTC. Translated, it gives CASTIGDRSYEQYF.

This clonotype came up a few times. The V call is TRBV2, the J call TRBJ1-4, with 7 bases matching TRBD1. V lost 5 bases, J lost 5 bases, and 11 bases stayed unmatched. Germline V gene sequence: CDR1 SNHLY, CDR2 FYNNEI. This CDR3 is built from 16 residues. This CDR3 reads CASSWWPGQRNEKLFF. The CDR3, as DNA: TGTGCCAGCAGTTGGTGGCCGGGACAGAGGAATGAAAAACTGTTTTTT.

The chain combines TRBV12-3 or TRBV12-4 with TRBJ1-3; D not resolved. CDR3 length equals 17 residues. V lost 0 bases and J lost 0, with 12 bases in between. The CDR3 here is CASSLASFVGSGNTIYF. The CDR3 DNA sequence: TGTGCCAGCAGTTTAGCCTCGTTTGTCGGCTCTGGAAACACCATATATTTT.

The V and J genes are TRBV24-1 and TRBJ1-2; no reliable D call. Germline CDR1 KGHDR, CDR2 SFDVKD. V was clipped by 6 bases and J by 4 bases, with 14 bases between them. The CDR3 spans 14 residues. The CDR3: CATSPRTSTYGYTF. The CDR3 DNA reads as TGTGCCACCAGTCCTCGGACCTCCACCTATGGCTACACCTTC.

This chain links TRBV12-3 or TRBV12-4 with TRBJ2-3; 10 bases agree with TRBD2. With V trimmed by 4 bases and J by 5 bases, 3 bases remained unmatched. The CDR3 spans 14 residues. CDR3 sequence (DNA): TGTGCCAGCAGTTCCAGACTAGCGGGAGATACGCAGTATTTT. As protein: CASSSRLAGDTQYF.

The gene calls are TRBV6-1 and TRBJ2-1; no definite D call. Germline CDR1 MNHNS, CDR2 SASEGT. The CDR3 totals 12 residues. V gave up 2 bases and J gave up 16 bases, with 15 bases separating them. CDR3 DNA: TGTGCCAGCAGTGAATACAGCCGCCGAGGTTTCTTC. Translated: CASSEYSRRGFF.

This clonotype was seen a few times. The chain employs TRBV18 and TRBJ1-1; TRBD1 might be the D (5 bases). With 3 bases removed from V and 1 base from J, the gap between germline ends came to 12 bases. The CDR3 runs to 15 residues. Germline CDR1 reads KGHSH; CDR2 reads LQKENI. The CDR3 DNA reads TGTGCCAGCTCACCGCTCGGGGCGAGGAACACTGAAGCTTTCTTT. Protein: CASSPLGARNTEAFF.

This clonotype was observed a few times. The V call is TRBV5-1, the J call TRBJ1-4; D may be TRBD1 (6 bases). Germline values: CDR1 SGHRS, CDR2 YFSETQ. V was cut by 5 bases and J by 4 bases, with 15 bases left in between. The CDR3 is 15 residues long. The CDR3 protein is CASSRGVGDNEKLFF. Written as DNA, the CDR3 is TGCGCCAGCAGTAGGGGGGTCGGGGATAATGAAAAACTGTTTTTT.

The chain joins TRBV20-1 to TRBJ1-1; tentative D call: TRBD1 (5 bases). The CDR3 runs 14 residues. Germline CDR1 and CDR2: DFQATT and SNEGSKA (reference sequence). Trimming pared 6 bases from V and 3 bases from J, leaving 17 bases between. CDR3 protein: CSARWLGEDTEAFF. The CDR3 DNA is TGCAGTGCCAGGTGGCTAGGGGAGGACACTGAAGCTTTCTTT.

This clonotype was observed a handful of times. V and J are TRBV18 and TRBJ2-7, with D perhaps matching TRBD2 (5 bases). The ends were cut back, 5 bases at V and 3 bases at J, with 14 bases in the middle. CDR1 and CDR2 from the germline V gene are KGHSH and LQKENI. The CDR3 consists of 14 residues. The CDR3 spells CASSAAGVSYEQYF. The DNA of the CDR3 is TGTGCCAGCTCAGCCGCGGGCGTAAGCTACGAGCAGTACTTC.

This clonotype was observed a handful of times. This sequence joins TRBV11-2 and TRBJ2-7, with 7 bases identical to TRBD2. This CDR3 comprises 14 residues. Germline V CDR1 and CDR2: SGHAT, FQNNGV. J gave up 5 bases and V 3 bases, and 7 bases lay outside the gene matches. This CDR3 is CASSLAGESNEQYF. CDR3 bases: TGTGCCAGCAGCTTGGCGGGAGAGTCTAACGAGCAGTACTTC.

The chain is built from TRBV9 and TRBJ1-4; no clear D gene. Trimming cost V 2 bases and J 4 bases, with 9 bases left between them. The V gene's germline CDR1 is SGDLS and CDR2 YYNGEE. CDR3 length: 14 amino acids. This CDR3 is CASSVGNDNEKLFF. CDR3 DNA sequence: TGTGCCAGCAGCGTCGGGAATGATAATGAAAAACTGTTTTTT.

V usage is TRBV10-1 and J usage is TRBJ2-3, with 7 bases aligning to TRBD1. V shed 0 bases, J shed 3 bases, and the junction held 3 bases outside the gene matches. This CDR3 region has 15 residues. Germline V gene data show CDR1 as WNHNN and CDR2 as SYGVQD (reference sequence). CDR3 sequence reads: CASSESRGPTDTQYF. The CDR3 DNA reads TGCGCCAGCAGTGAGTCGAGGGGGCCGACAGATACGCAGTATTTT.

The table lists this clonotype with a few counts. This rearrangement joins TRBV5-1 to TRBJ2-2; 7 bases are a match to TRBD1. Germline trimming cut 5 bases from V and 1 base from J; bases unmatched to any gene: 5. The CDR3 runs to 15 residues. CDR1 is SGHRS and CDR2 is YFSETQ in the germline V gene. CDR3 amino acids: CASSLQGRNTGELFF. CDR3 nucleotide sequence: TGCGCCAGCAGTTTACAGGGGAGGAACACCGGGGAGCTGTTTTTT.